These 25 T cell receptor beta chains were sequenced from one sample in a study of blood T cell repertoires in COVID-19 (dated by TCRdb to about 2020). The library was produced with the immunoSEQ multiplex PCR assay. TCRdb provides this immuneACCESS table in a form limited to in-frame rearrangements. Some clones are lacking; in checked studies, under half of them reflect an unresolved V gene, and why the rest are absent is not known. Present in this sample are some 45,000 clones, roughly 88% of which were seen just once. Over 2% of the sample is held by the ten biggest clonotypes. Sequenced input: peripheral blood. These receptors all stem from a human donor in a cohort sampled during active COVID-19.

The chain joins TRBV2 to TRBJ2-3; D is undetermined. V gave up 3 bases and J gave up 9 bases, with 7 bases separating them. The germline CDR1 and CDR2 sequences are SNHLY and FYNNEI. The CDR3 consists of 11 residues. CDR3 DNA sequence: TGTGCCAGCAGTGATTGGCGGACGCAGTATTTT. Translation: CASSDWRTQYF.

The chain links TRBV4-2 to TRBJ1-2; weak D call: TRBD1 (6 bases). Germline CDR1 is LGHNA and CDR2 is YNFKEQ. This CDR3 has 16 residues. V was clipped by 0 bases and J by 6 bases, with 17 bases between them. The CDR3 sequence is CASSQELEAGGHGYTF. The CDR3 nucleotides are TGTGCCAGCAGCCAAGAACTAGAGGCCGGGGGGCATGGCTACACCTTC.

V usage is TRBV24-1 and J usage is TRBJ2-7; 8 bases are a match to TRBD1. This CDR3 is 14 amino acids long. Germline values: CDR1 KGHDR, CDR2 SFDVKD. V lost 3 bases to trimming and J lost 4 bases; unmatched junction nucleotides: 4. The DNA of the CDR3 is TGTGCCACCAGTGATCCCGGGACAGGTTACGAGCAGTACTTC. Translation gives CATSDPGTGYEQYF.

The V and J genes are TRBV4-1 and TRBJ1-4; perhaps TRBD1 as D (5 bases). Germline values: CDR1 MGHRA, CDR2 YSYEKL. CDR3 length: 18 residues. The germline V and J ends were trimmed by 1 base and 0 bases, with 15 bases remaining between them. In DNA form, the CDR3 reads TGCGCCAGCAGCCAAGTATACAGGCGGGGGTCAACTAATGAAAAACTGTTTTTT. It translates to CASSQVYRRGSTNEKLFF.

On this clone itself: The junction and the germline gene differ at one end; a read error may be behind it. V usage is TRBV7-7 and J usage is TRBJ2-5; 10 bases map to TRBD1. The CDR3 contains 15 residues. The V gene's germline CDR1 is SSHAT and CDR2 FNYEAQ (reference sequence). CDR3 DNA sequence: TGTGCTAGCAGCTTAGGGGGACAGGGGAGAGAGACCCAGTACTTC. It encodes CASSLGGQGRETQYF.

The chain couples TRBV30 to TRBJ2-7; D might be TRBD2 (6 bases). CDR3 length equals 14 residues. V lost 2 bases to trimming and J lost 1 base, with 12 bases between them. Germline values: CDR1 GTSNPN, CDR2 SVGIG (reference sequence). The CDR3 sequence: CAWSPLTRSYEQYF. CDR3 DNA: TGTGCCTGGAGTCCTTTGACTAGGTCCTACGAGCAGTACTTC.

This chain connects TRBV25-1 to TRBJ1-1, with D possibly matching TRBD1 (5 bases). The germline V gene has CDR1 MGHDK and CDR2 SYGVNS. This CDR3 has 16 amino acids. Trimming took 1 base from V and 4 from J, leaving 16 bases between them. The CDR3 DNA reads TGTGCCAGCAGTGAATTTTATTACGGGGGAAGCACTGAAGCTTTCTTT. Its translation: CASSEFYYGGSTEAFF.

This chain links TRBV19 with TRBJ2-7, with 10 bases matching TRBD1. The germline V gene has CDR1 LNHDA and CDR2 SQIVND (reference sequence). The CDR3 is 14 residues long. Trimming cost V 5 bases and J 7 bases; bases outside gene matches: 8. CDR3 sequence: CASSADRGRGEQYF. The DNA for the CDR3 is TGTGCCAGTAGTGCCGACAGGGGGCGCGGGGAGCAGTACTTC.

V is TRBV25-1 and J is TRBJ1-3; TRBD1 agrees at 9 bases. Germline loops: CDR1 MGHDK, CDR2 SYGVNS. With V trimmed by 6 bases and J by 0 bases, 3 bases remained unmatched. This CDR3 is 15 amino acids long. The CDR3 DNA reads as TGTGCCAGCAGGACGGACAGGGGCTCTGGAAACACCATATATTTT. This translates into CASRTDRGSGNTIYF.

The rearrangement uses TRBV18 and TRBJ1-5; no clear D gene. This CDR3 contains 15 residues. In germline, CDR1 is KGHSH, CDR2 LQKENI. Trimming left V 3 bases short and J 7 bases short, with 16 bases between. The CDR3 region is CASSPGARQEQPQHF. In DNA, the CDR3 is TGTGCCAGCTCACCGGGAGCCCGTCAGGAACAGCCCCAGCATTTT.

This clone showed up just once. This CDR3 is CATSERGAAGLIQPQHF. The CDR3 nucleotides read TGTGCCACCAGTGAACGGGGGGCGGCTGGGCTGATACAGCCCCAGCATTTT. V gene TRBV24-1 combines with J gene TRBJ1-5; D perhaps matches TRBD1 (6 bases). Germline V CDR1 and CDR2: KGHDR, SFDVKD. The ends were cut back, 4 bases at V and 7 bases at J, with 22 bases in the middle. This CDR3 is 17 amino acids long.

The chain carries TRBV9 and TRBJ1-5; no clear D gene. CDR3 length: 15 residues. The germline V gene encodes CDR1 SGDLS and CDR2 YYNGEE. With 0 bases removed from V and 6 bases from J, the gap between germline ends came to 13 bases. CDR3 nucleotide sequence: TGTGCCAGCAGCGTAGAAGGGAATGCGGGTCAGCCCCAGCATTTT. It translates to CASSVEGNAGQPQHF.

The chain uses TRBV6-6 and TRBJ2-5, with D unclear. Germline CDR1 reads MNHNY; CDR2 reads SVGAGI (reference sequence). V lost 0 bases and J lost 1, with 9 bases in between. The CDR3 has 15 residues. The CDR3 DNA is TGTGCCAGCAGTTACTCGAATAACGGCCAAGAGACCCAGTACTTC. This codes for CASSYSNNGQETQYF.

This chain connects TRBV7-6 to TRBJ1-1; 7 positions match TRBD1. Per the germline V gene, CDR1 is SGHVS and CDR2 is FNYEAQ. CDR3 size: 13 residues. V was pared by 5 bases and J by 4 bases, with 4 bases of the junction left unmatched. The CDR3 DNA sequence: TGTGCCAGCAGCCCCTGGGACAGCACTGAAGCTTTCTTT. Protein: CASSPWDSTEAFF.

The chain uses TRBV3-1 (or the pseudogene TRBV3-2) and TRBJ2-1, with TRBD2 matching 8 bases. The CDR3 consists of 18 residues. The junction had 7 bases not matched to a gene; V was cut back by 0 bases and J by 0 bases. Per the germline V gene, CDR1 is LGHDT and CDR2 is YNNKEL (reference sequence). The DNA of the CDR3 is TGTGCCAGCAGCCAAGATAGAAGCGGGGGTCGCTCCTACAATGAGCAGTTCTTC. Its protein is CASSQDRSGGRSYNEQFF.

The CDR3 nucleotides read TGTGCCACCAGACCACAGGCGAGGGGAAACACCATATATTTT. Residues: CATRPQARGNTIYF. This chain connects TRBV7-9 to TRBJ1-3, with D perhaps matching TRBD1 (5 bases). Trimming removed 10 bases from V and 4 bases from J, with 17 bases in between. This CDR3 is 14 amino acids long. The germline V gene encodes CDR1 SEHNR and CDR2 FQNEAQ (reference sequence).

The chain couples TRBV4-2 to TRBJ2-1, with D perhaps TRBD1 (6 bases). This CDR3 comprises 16 residues. Germline lookup yields CDR1 LGHNA and CDR2 YNFKEQ. V dropped 0 bases and J dropped 2 bases, with 11 bases sitting between them. The CDR3, as DNA: TGTGCCAGCAGCCAAGATCGTGGGGACACCTACAATGAGCAGTTCTTC. Residues: CASSQDRGDTYNEQFF.

This CDR3 reads CASSVMTGPLNTGELFF. The CDR3 region has the DNA TGTGCCAGCAGTGTTATGACAGGGCCTTTGAACACCGGGGAGCTGTTTTTT. The genes are TRBV6-1 and TRBJ2-2; 7 bases map to TRBD1. The CDR3 contains 17 residues. The germline gives CDR1 MNHNS, CDR2 SASEGT. The V gene end was trimmed by 4 bases and the J gene end by 1 base; junction bases not matched to a gene: 9.

The rearrangement uses TRBV12-3 or TRBV12-4 and TRBJ2-3; D remains unclear. The CDR3 is made up of 11 amino acids. Trimming stripped 6 bases from V and 2 bases from J, with 3 bases between. The DNA of the CDR3 is TGTGCCAGCAGCCTCACAGATACGCAGTATTTT. Translation gives CASSLTDTQYF.

The genes are TRBV18 and TRBJ2-3; 7 bases are a match to TRBD2. With 4 bases clipped from V and 0 bases from J, the junction kept 10 bases outside the gene matches. CDR3 size: 17 residues. The germline CDR1 and CDR2 sequences are KGHSH and LQKENI. CDR3 sequence reads: CASSLGAGRASTDTQYF. CDR3 DNA: TGTGCCAGCTCACTAGGAGCGGGGAGAGCTAGCACAGATACGCAGTATTTT.

This chain joins TRBV3-1 (or the pseudogene TRBV3-2) and TRBJ1-6; 7 nucleotides line up with TRBD1. J lost 4 bases, V lost 1 base, and 7 bases had no gene match. The CDR3 runs 17 residues. Germline CDR1 and CDR2: LGHDT and YNNKEL (reference sequence). CDR3 nucleotides: TGTGCCAGCAGCCAAGGCGGGACAGCGAGTTATAATTCACCCCTCCACTTT. Encoded protein: CASSQGGTASYNSPLHF.

The gene calls are TRBV29-1 and TRBJ1-4; tentatively, D is TRBD1 (6 bases). Trimming took off 3 bases at V and 8 bases at J, with 13 bases between the two ends. The germline gives CDR1 SQVTM, CDR2 ANQGSEA. The length of the CDR3 is 13 residues. The CDR3 spells CSVERQAGEKLFF. The CDR3 bases are TGCAGCGTTGAGAGACAGGCGGGCGAAAAACTGTTTTTT.

The chain links TRBV24-1 to TRBJ1-2; possible D gene TRBD1, 5 bases. The CDR3 is 17 residues long. The V gene's germline CDR1 is KGHDR and CDR2 SFDVKD. Trimming removed 4 bases at V and 7 bases at J, with 24 bases between. The CDR3 DNA reads TGTGCCACCAGTGACTCGTCAGGGATAGAGTCTTTTTTTGGCTACACCTTC. This gives the protein CATSDSSGIESFFGYTF.

The V and J genes are TRBV24-1 and TRBJ1-1; D gene uncertain. Germline V gene sequence: CDR1 KGHDR, CDR2 SFDVKD. V was pared by 7 bases and J by 0 bases, with 17 bases between. This CDR3 has 16 amino acids. CDR3 nucleotides: TGTGCCACCAGGCCCGAGGGAAAAGGGATGAACACTGAAGCTTTCTTT. Translating it yields CATRPEGKGMNTEAFF.

The J gene is TRBJ2-1, the V gene TRBV5-5; D may be TRBD1 (5 bases). This CDR3 is built from 15 residues. Germline V CDR1 and CDR2: SGHKS, YYEKEE (reference sequence). Trimming shortened V by 0 bases and J by 6 bases, and 13 bases separated the two germline ends. This chain's CDR3 is CASSLGQLKLNEQFF. In DNA form, the CDR3 reads TGTGCCAGCAGCTTGGGACAGCTCAAACTCAATGAGCAGTTCTTC.